Sequencing of this T cell receptor (beta chain) was carried out in a study of T cells expressing NK-cell markers. Study context: Source material for TCR beta repertoires consisted of sorted CD3+CD56+NKG2C+, CD3+CD56+NKG2C- and CD3+CD56-NKG2C+ T cells. Findings of the study overall: In several donors, these clonotypes also led the CD3+CD56-NKG2C+ fraction.

TCRdb re-called the 5' RACE reads; every CDR3 protein appears as one record, without DNA. This sample contains 350,000 to 450,000 distinct CDR3 sequences. Notes on this clonotype: Its cognate antigen is unknown.

The germline V gene encodes CDR1 KGHSH and CDR2 LQKENI. The CDR3 has 15 residues. The V gene is TRBV18, the J gene TRBJ1-1; no DNA is available, so the TRBD1 call from TCRdb remains unchecked. Sequencing was carried out using blood T cells: a sorted CD56 or NKG2C T cell subset, CD4+ or CD8+ T cells, or bulk PBMC T cells (not recorded which). This receptor was identified in a man between 18 and 69 years old in good health. The CDR3: CASNSDGTVNTEAFF.